Listed below are T cell receptor beta chains from one sample, sequenced in a study of OX40 agonist ivuxolimab in advanced cancers. The data were produced by immunoSEQ multiplex PCR, yet TCRdb's version contains in-frame clones alone and is incomplete. The sample includes about 45,000 clones, around nine tenths of them seen just once. Sequenced material: CD4+ or CD8+ T cells sorted from blood, taken in a trial of the OX40 agonist ivuxolimab. Receptors originate from an adult with an advanced solid tumor such as melanoma, head and neck, liver or kidney cancer. Both conserved end residues are part of each CDR3.

V gene	CDR3 protein
TRBV7-9	CASSPPTSSYEQYF
TRBV27	CASSSLGTGVAFF
TRBV11-2	CASSQGGYTEAFF
TRBV11-2	CASSLDSSWGNSYNEQFF
TRBV6-1	CASKKPRELFF
TRBV5-4	CASSLAGQGALINYGYTF
TRBV10-3	CAISDSPTTNDGTQYF
TRBV11-2	CASSLESWETQYF
TRBV6-5	CASSYFVSSSYNEQFF
TRBV7-6	CASSLEVGIAYEQYF
TRBV5-4	CASSLLGPYSGNTIYF
TRBV28	CASSLWRETQYF
TRBV11-2	CASSPGDRGSDEQFF
TRBV11-2	CASSAAGRRLNTQYF
TRBV6-5	CASSSKGLLNYGYTF
TRBV13	CASSLVGTEAFF
TRBV2	CASIRSEGTDTGELFF
TRBV6-5	CASSVDSYEQYF
TRBV2	CASSAGQETHFQELLTQYF
TRBV5-6	CASSLESWDTGELFF
TRBV7-9	CASSGGSEGGNSPLHF
TRBV28	CASSLDRGYGYTF
TRBV5-6	CASSPGLVGPYEQYF
TRBV7-8	CASSLPVGGGDPTDTQYF
TRBV5-8	CASSLVQGPFF
TRBV29-1	CSVEADVSYEQYF
TRBV28	CASRSGRSLYSPLHF
TRBV4-2	CASSQDRVIYEQYF
TRBV4-2	CASSQSISGVYYEQYF
TRBV2	CASSGPMGYEQYF
TRBV5-6	CASSLGSEAFF
TRBV7-9	CASTPGLGSQETQYF
TRBV14	CASSHTLQDNYGYTF
TRBV7-9	CASSLAGRVGIQETQYF
TRBV6-5	CASSYSRLQGSYGYTF
TRBV29-1	CSVVGFGTSYGYTF
TRBV13	CASSLSPGTGDDTEAFF
TRBV28	CASNEPQRGSNYGYTF
TRBV4-2	CASSQVGIGETQYF
TRBV2	CASIHDRGYTEAFF
TRBV19	CASSSGRSSYNEQFF
TRBV4-1	CASSQVWLAGQETQYF
TRBV9	CASSASDRGVNTEAFF
TRBV19	CASSIWGSGYEQYF
TRBV10-3	CAISKTLVMEGELFF
TRBV11-2	CASSLGEWGSGNTIYF
TRBV9	CASSSGFLQYF
TRBV7-9	CASSRQVSYEQYF
TRBV9	CASRGLGVEQFF
TRBV6-6	CASSLHPVTDTQYF
TRBV7-3	CASSLTGRVNEQFF
TRBV7-9	CASSAGGHPGRFEGYGYTF
TRBV4-1	CASSQGVGLVVHEQYF
TRBV5-6	CASSLEQGVSYKQYF
TRBV15	CATSRDPLTGNTGELFF
TRBV27	CASSLKAGPTYEQYF
TRBV6-5	CASSGGVSPEAFF
TRBV7-9	CASSLRSSVLAKNIQYF
TRBV7-8	CASSPRGLSKWSVSGELFF